The 26 T cell receptor beta chains listed next were all sequenced from one sample in a study of cytomegalovirus exposure and HLA in healthy donors. The PCR made use of 60 Vbeta and 13 Jbeta primers. Repertoires were generated with immunoSEQ multiplex PCR, while TCRdb's copy carries only in-frame clones and drops some. The sample includes under 120,000 clones. The sequenced sample consisted of PBMCs. The receptors shown here come from a man aged 45-60 years in good health and CMV-seronegative.

The rearrangement links TRBV5-4 to TRBJ1-2; 8 bases match TRBD1. There are 15 residues in the CDR3. Germline CDR1 and CDR2: SGHNT and YYREEE (reference sequence). Unmatched junction bases numbered 9, after V lost 1 base and J lost 7 bases. The CDR3 protein is CASSLPDRDVPGYTF. The DNA for the CDR3 is TGTGCCAGCAGCTTGCCGGACAGGGATGTTCCTGGCTACACCTTC. The variable domain in full, with the rest retrieved from reference TRBV5-4 and TRBJ1-2, is ETGVTQSPTHLIKTRGQQVTLRCSSQSGHNTVSWYQQALGQGPQFIFQYYREEENGRGNFPPRFSGLQFPNYSSELNVNALELDDSALYLCASSLPDRDVPGYTFGSGTRLTVV.

The chain is built from TRBV6-5 and TRBJ2-2; 9 bases map to TRBD1. CDR1 is MNHEY and CDR2 is SVGAGI in the germline V gene. CDR3 size: 14 residues. J gave up 6 bases and V 6 bases, and 5 bases lay outside the gene matches. Written as DNA, the CDR3 is TGTGCCAGCAGAAGGACAGGGGATGCCGGGGAGCTGTTTTTT. This gives the protein CASRRTGDAGELFF.

The chain recombines TRBV7-9 with TRBJ1-3; D call uncertain. Per the germline V gene, CDR1 is SEHNR and CDR2 is FQNEAQ (reference sequence). The CDR3 length is 13 residues. The V and J ends lost 8 bases and 0 bases respectively, with 8 bases between them. The CDR3 nucleotides read TGTGCCAGCCTACGGAGCTCTGGAAACACCATATATTTT. Residues: CASLRSSGNTIYF.

The chain is built from TRBV19 and TRBJ1-2; D remains ambiguous. The CDR3 runs to 13 residues. Germline V gives CDR1 LNHDA, CDR2 SQIVND (reference sequence). Trimming stripped 3 bases from V and 7 bases from J, with 12 bases between. CDR3 DNA: TGTGCCAGTAGTATGGAACAGCTTTCTGGCTACACCTTC. It codes for CASSMEQLSGYTF.

V usage is TRBV7-2 and J usage is TRBJ2-5, with D maybe TRBD1 (5 bases). This CDR3 contains 13 residues. V lost 5 bases to trimming and J lost 5 bases, with 12 bases between them. Per germline, CDR1 SGHTA and CDR2 FQGNSA. The CDR3 protein is CASSIRSGETQYF. The CDR3 DNA reads as TGTGCCAGCAGCATTAGATCAGGGGAGACCCAGTACTTC.

The chain recombines TRBV9 with TRBJ2-1; D perhaps matches TRBD2 (5 bases). Germline V CDR1 and CDR2: SGDLS, YYNGEE. Trimming shortened V by 6 bases and J by 3 bases, and 13 bases separated the two germline ends. The CDR3 consists of 14 residues. The CDR3 loop reads CASKEAPYYNEQFF. For the CDR3, the DNA is TGTGCCAGCAAGGAGGCGCCCTACTACAATGAGCAGTTCTTC.

CDR3 loop: CASSLDSRNTGELFF. CDR3 in DNA: TGCGCCAGCAGCTTGGACAGCCGGAACACCGGGGAGCTGTTTTTT. The V and J genes are TRBV5-1 and TRBJ2-2; D ambiguous. This CDR3 region has 15 residues. Trimming removed 0 bases from V and 1 base from J, with 7 bases in between. Germline CDR1 SGHRS, CDR2 YFSETQ.

The chain recombines TRBV28 with TRBJ2-7; TRBD2 matches at 14 bases. The CDR3 covers 18 residues. Germline V gene data show CDR1 as MDHEN and CDR2 as SYDVKM. V shed 2 bases and J 0 bases; nucleotides not matched to a gene: 6. For the CDR3, the DNA is TGTGCCAGCAGTTTAGGGACTAGCGGGAGAGGGATCTCCTACGAGCAGTACTTC. Translation: CASSLGTSGRGISYEQYF.

This sequence joins TRBV5-1 and TRBJ1-4; TRBD1 matches 9 bases. The junction had 9 bases not matched to a gene; V was cut back by 2 bases and J by 10 bases. The CDR3 spans 15 residues. Germline V gives CDR1 SGHRS, CDR2 YFSETQ. The CDR3 loop reads CASSFGPGQGGKLFF. The CDR3 nucleotides are TGCGCCAGCAGCTTTGGTCCGGGACAGGGAGGAAAACTGTTTTTT.

The J gene is TRBJ1-1, the V gene TRBV5-1; the D gene is possibly TRBD1 (6 bases). This CDR3 is built from 15 residues. The germline V and J ends were trimmed by 4 bases and 4 bases, with 17 bases remaining between them. Germline loops: CDR1 SGHRS, CDR2 YFSETQ. CDR3 protein: CASSPQDRLSTEAFF. In DNA form, the CDR3 reads TGCGCCAGCAGCCCCCAAGACAGGTTAAGCACTGAAGCTTTCTTT.

The chain couples TRBV5-1 to TRBJ1-2; 7 nucleotides match TRBD1. Germline V gene lookup returns CDR1 SGHRS and CDR2 YFSETQ. This CDR3 region has 16 residues. Germline trimming cut 4 bases from V and 7 bases from J; bases unmatched to any gene: 16. In nucleotides, the CDR3 is TGCGCCAGCAGCCCTGGGACAGCCACTACCTTTGGTGGCTACACCTTC. Its translation: CASSPGTATTFGGYTF.

This chain uses TRBV27 with TRBJ1-2; 7 bases line up with TRBD1. Germline loops: CDR1 MNHEY, CDR2 SMNVEV (reference sequence). With 2 bases clipped from V and 2 bases from J, the junction kept 2 bases outside the gene matches. The CDR3 runs 14 residues. CDR3 sequence reads: CASSLGRGNYGYTF. In DNA form, the CDR3 reads TGTGCCAGCAGTTTAGGCAGGGGGAACTATGGCTACACCTTC.

J is TRBJ1-5 and V is TRBV4-1; 9 nucleotides align to TRBD1. Trimming cost V 0 bases and J 4 bases; bases outside gene matches: 4. Germline CDR1 reads MGHRA; CDR2 reads YSYEKL. The CDR3 runs 16 residues. In DNA form, the CDR3 reads TGCGCCAGCAGCCAAGATCCGGGACAGGGAAATCAGCCCCAGCATTTT. Protein sequence: CASSQDPGQGNQPQHF.

The J gene is TRBJ1-3, the V gene TRBV7-9; 7 bases agree with TRBD1. V trimming: 5 bases; J trimming: 6 bases; junction bases outside the gene matches: 7. In germline, CDR1 is SEHNR, CDR2 FQNEAQ (reference sequence). The CDR3 is 14 amino acids. DNA for the CDR3: TGTGCCAGCAGCCCGACGGGACAGTCAAACACCATATATTTT. It yields the protein CASSPTGQSNTIYF.

This rearrangement joins TRBV6-5 to TRBJ2-1; 9 nucleotides agree with TRBD2. J lost 5 bases, V lost 2 bases, and 7 bases had no gene match. This CDR3 has 16 residues. In germline, CDR1 is MNHEY, CDR2 SVGAGI. Here the CDR3 DNA reads TGTGCCAGCAGTTACCGAGGCGGGGGGGCGGACAATGAGCAGTTCTTC. This gives the protein CASSYRGGGADNEQFF.

The CDR3 sequence: CASSLRWSSYEQYF. The CDR3 nucleotides read TGTGCCAGCAGTTTAAGGTGGAGCTCCTACGAGCAGTACTTC. The chain uses TRBV27 and TRBJ2-7; no reliable D call. The CDR3 has 14 residues. The germline V gene encodes CDR1 MNHEY and CDR2 SMNVEV (reference sequence). V was trimmed by 2 bases and J by 0 bases, leaving 8 bases between them.

The chain employs TRBV7-9 and TRBJ2-7; D is unresolved. The length of the CDR3 is 11 residues. V was clipped by 5 bases and J by 7 bases, with 9 bases between them. Germline-derived CDR1 and CDR2 are SEHNR and FQNEAQ (reference sequence). CDR3 sequence (DNA): TGTGCCAGCAGCGTAAGTCGGGAGCAGTACTTC. Its protein product is CASSVSREQYF.

The chain links TRBV19 to TRBJ2-1; D is perhaps TRBD2 (5 bases). Trimming removed 3 bases from V and 1 base from J, with 10 bases in between. The CDR3 has 15 amino acids. Looked up from germline, CDR1 is LNHDA and CDR2 is SQIVND (reference sequence). CDR3: CASSIAAGSYNEQFF. In DNA form, the CDR3 reads TGTGCCAGTAGTATCGCGGCGGGTTCCTACAATGAGCAGTTCTTC.

This sequence joins TRBV18 and TRBJ2-2; perhaps TRBD1 as D (5 bases). The germline CDR1 and CDR2 sequences are KGHSH and LQKENI. The CDR3 has 15 amino acids. V was clipped by 2 bases and J by 5 bases, with 12 bases between them. The CDR3 DNA reads as TGTGCCAGCTCACCAAGACAGCCGACGACCGGGGAGCTGTTTTTT. Protein product: CASSPRQPTTGELFF.

The chain joins TRBV5-1 to TRBJ1-2; possibly TRBD1 for D (6 bases). There are 16 residues in the CDR3. V was clipped by 4 bases and J by 4 bases, with 20 bases between them. CDR1 and CDR2 (germline): SGHRS, YFSETQ. The chain's CDR3 is CASSDPTSGGAYGYTF. CDR3 sequence (DNA): TGCGCCAGCAGCGATCCTACAAGTGGGGGGGCCTATGGCTACACCTTC.

J is TRBJ2-7 and V is TRBV5-1, with 9 bases fitting TRBD1. The CDR3 runs to 14 residues. Per the germline V gene, CDR1 is SGHRS and CDR2 is YFSETQ. V lost 2 bases to trimming and J lost 5 bases; unmatched junction nucleotides: 5. The CDR3 loop is CASSFYRGLDEQYF. As DNA, the CDR3 is TGCGCCAGCAGCTTTTACAGGGGGCTCGACGAGCAGTACTTC.

The rearrangement links TRBV6-6 to TRBJ1-4, with unresolved D. Germline V CDR1 and CDR2: MNHNY, SVGAGI (reference sequence). The CDR3 runs to 14 residues. Trimming cost V 2 bases and J 7 bases, with 11 bases left between them. The CDR3 DNA is TGTGCCAGCAGTTACCTTATCCGCGTTGAAAAACTGTTTTTT. Translation gives CASSYLIRVEKLFF.

The CDR3 DNA follows: TGTGCCAGCAGCTTCCAGGACAGGCATAACTATGGCTACACCTTC. The encoded protein is CASSFQDRHNYGYTF. V and J are TRBV5-4 and TRBJ1-2, with 7 bases aligning to TRBD1. The CDR3 is made up of 15 amino acids. CDR1 SGHNT and CDR2 YYREEE come from the germline V gene (reference sequence). V lost 2 bases to trimming and J lost 1 base; unmatched junction nucleotides: 5. The variable domain in full, with the rest retrieved from reference TRBV5-4 and TRBJ1-2, is ETGVTQSPTHLIKTRGQQVTLRCSSQSGHNTVSWYQQALGQGPQFIFQYYREEENGRGNFPPRFSGLQFPNYSSELNVNALELDDSALYLCASSFQDRHNYGYTFGSGTRLTVV.

The chain is built from TRBV5-6 and TRBJ1-1; D may be TRBD1 (5 bases). This CDR3 contains 17 residues. Trimming pared 4 bases from V and 1 base from J, leaving 20 bases between. Germline CDR1 is SGHDT and CDR2 is YYEEEE. The CDR3 loop is CASSLGVYVRENTEAFF. Written as DNA, the CDR3 is TGTGCCAGCAGCCTGGGAGTCTATGTCAGGGAGAACACTGAAGCTTTCTTT.

The rearrangement joins TRBV27 to TRBJ1-4; 7 nucleotides align to TRBD1. Per germline, CDR1 MNHEY and CDR2 SMNVEV (reference sequence). There are 15 residues in the CDR3. With V trimmed by 3 bases and J by 7 bases, 8 bases remained unmatched. This chain's CDR3 is CASSFVGGEGEKLFF. CDR3 DNA: TGTGCCAGCAGTTTCGTAGGGGGCGAGGGTGAAAAACTGTTTTTT.

This sequence joins TRBV6-1 and TRBJ1-5; a possible D gene is TRBD1 (6 bases). CDR1 is MNHNS and CDR2 is SASEGT in the germline V gene. V was pared by 6 bases and J by 3 bases, with 15 bases between. This CDR3 is built from 15 residues. CDR3 nucleotides: TGTGCCAGCAGCCGCGGGGGCGAGATCAATCAGCCCCAGCATTTT. Its protein product is CASSRGGEINQPQHF.